This TCR beta chain was observed in a study of T cells in Graves' hyperthyroidism and ophthalmopathy. This clonotype was counted at least ten times. The antigen remains unidentified. RNA transcripts were the template for amplifying TCR beta CDR3 regions. A set of HTBI primers served as the primers for a first-round RT-PCR of the TCR CDR3. TCRdb used MiXCR to reprocess the multiplex PCR reads, holding one entry per CDR3 protein. The sample includes around 500,000 distinct CDR3 sequences, 14% seen only once; the top ten take around a sixth. The study defined stable Graves' hyperthyroidism as no ophthalmopathy progression within 18 months. This sample holds PBMCs from around 9.9 ml fresh peripheral blood. Regarding the study as a whole: Also found in blood were most expanded thyroid clonotypes above 0.001. Ophthalmopathy was distinguished from stable hyperthyroidism by 13 V-J signatures.

The V and J ends lost 2 bases and 4 bases respectively, with 14 bases between them. This CDR3 comprises 15 residues. Germline V lookup: CDR1 SGHAT, CDR2 FQNNGV. This TCR came from a woman younger than 35 with Graves' hyperthyroidism. Sequencing was performed on blood. The chain employs TRBV11-2 and TRBJ1-1; D may be TRBD1 (5 bases). For the CDR3, the DNA is TGTGCCAGCAGCTTAACGGGGCTGGGTAGCACTGAAGCTTTCTTT. Encoded protein: CASSLTGLGSTEAFF. The full variable domain, in which reference TRBV11-2 and TRBJ1-1 provide the parts outside the CDR3, is EAGVAQSPRYKIIEKRQSVAFWCNPISGHATLYWYQQILGQGPKLLIQFQNNGVVDDSQLPKDRFSAERLKGVDSTLKIQPAKLEDSAVYLCASSLTGLGSTEAFFGQGTRLTVV.